Listed below are T cell receptor beta chains from one sample, sequenced in a study of glioma-infiltrating T cells. TCRdb passed the multiplex PCR reads through MiXCR, listing each CDR3 protein once. The data hold around 180,000 distinct CDR3 sequences, with around 40% observed a single time. Sequencing used glioma tissue, nonneoplastic brain tissue, or PBMCs (not recorded which). The receptors were gathered from a human donor with low-grade glioma or glioblastoma, undergoing nonglioma brain surgery, or in good health (not recorded which). Each CDR3 is given without its conserved first and last residue.

v_call	j_call	cdr3_aa
TRBV7-2	TRBJ2-1	ASSFGGYEQF
TRBV4-1	TRBJ1-1	ARSRIRGSDTEAF
TRBV14	TRBJ2-1	ASSPGGNNEQF
TRBV5-4	TRBJ2-7	ASRESGGNYEQY
TRBV6-1	TRBJ1-1	ASSAMYTEAF
TRBV12-3/TRBV12-4	TRBJ2-7	ASSSFGRLYEKY
TRBV6-2/TRBV6-3	TRBJ2-1	ASSYIPLAGIGNDQF
TRBV6-1	TRBJ1-5	ASSEGNNPQH
TRBV20-1	TRBJ1-1	SAWTGTGTEAF
TRBV12-5	TRBJ1-1	ASGPLDRGTEAF
TRBV5-5	TRBJ1-1	ASSWQMTEAF
TRBV2	TRBJ1-5	ASNGIGQPQH
TRBV18	TRBJ1-1	ASSPNRDLEAF
TRBV2	TRBJ1-2	ASRGGNYGYT
TRBV2	TRBJ2-7	ASRRSGRERAEQY
TRBV27	TRBJ2-3	ASRYPGQECDTQY
TRBV12-3/TRBV12-4	TRBJ1-1	ASSFIAGTEAF
TRBV2	TRBJ2-7	ASSGTGGYEQY
TRBV20-1	TRBJ2-5	SAEHQETQY
TRBV5-1	TRBJ2-7	ASSPQGISYEQY
TRBV2	TRBJ1-5	ASSEALESGHNSNKPQH
TRBV6-2/TRBV6-3	TRBJ2-3	ASIYPGQGTDTQY
TRBV2	TRBJ1-6	ASSEEVSPLH
TRBV12-3/TRBV12-4	TRBJ2-7	ASSSDRVFYEQY
TRBV3-1	TRBJ1-1	ASSQGYTEAF
TRBV29-1	TRBJ2-7	SVRPGQAITYEQY
TRBV4-1	TRBJ1-5	ASSQYLQQPQH
TRBV11-2	TRBJ1-6	ASSQRDTHSPLH
TRBV7-2	TRBJ1-1	ASSRRSDTEAF
TRBV3-1	TRBJ2-7	ASSLGRRDEQY
TRBV20-1	TRBJ1-2	SAAKDSNYGYT
TRBV20-1	TRBJ1-2	SDSLPRPGRNYGYT
TRBV29-1	TRBJ2-1	SVAQGSSYNEQF
TRBV6-1	TRBJ1-5	ASSSQANQPKH
TRBV7-2	TRBJ1-1	ASSLTGVGTTEAF
TRBV6-4	TRBJ2-1	ASSVLAGAGEQF
TRBV20-1	TRBJ1-6	SAINTPYNSPLH